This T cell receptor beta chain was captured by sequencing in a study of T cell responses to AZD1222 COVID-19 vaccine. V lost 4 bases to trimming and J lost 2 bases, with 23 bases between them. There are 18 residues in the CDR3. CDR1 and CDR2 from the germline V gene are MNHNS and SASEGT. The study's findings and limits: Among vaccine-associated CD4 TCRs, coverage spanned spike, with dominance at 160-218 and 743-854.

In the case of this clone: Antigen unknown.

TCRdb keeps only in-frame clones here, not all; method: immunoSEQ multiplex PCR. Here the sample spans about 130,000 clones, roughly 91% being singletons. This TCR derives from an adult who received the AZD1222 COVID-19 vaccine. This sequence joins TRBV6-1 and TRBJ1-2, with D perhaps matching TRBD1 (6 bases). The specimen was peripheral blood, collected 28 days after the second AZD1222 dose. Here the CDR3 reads CASSGMGGREAFNYGYTF. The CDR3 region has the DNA TGTGCCAGCAGTGGAATGGGGGGGCGGGAGGCTTTCAACTATGGCTACACCTTC.